Detailed here is one T cell receptor beta chain. Its antigen remains unknown. Repertoires were generated with immunoSEQ multiplex PCR, while TCRdb's copy carries only in-frame clones and drops some. The sample holds roughly 250,000 clones, around 88% seen once. The data belong to a study of Ad26.COV2.S vaccination and SARS-CoV-2 variants. Turning to the study itself: Each vaccinee took Ad26.COV2.S intramuscularly, once or twice 56 days apart.

Treatment meaning: 19 received Ad26.COV2.S at low or high dose, single or two shots; about five received placebo; per-sample allocation not given. All samples were drawn on day 63, counting from the first vaccine or placebo injection. An Ad26 vector that expressed Wuhan-strain SARS-CoV-2 spike constituted the vaccine. General study findings and limits: CD8+ and CD4+ T cells specific for spike reportedly responded with substantial breadth after vaccination.

V shed 3 bases, J shed 0 bases, and the junction held 1 base outside the gene matches. CDR3 length: 15 amino acids. Germline V gene lookup returns CDR1 SGDLS and CDR2 YYNGEE. The sequencing here drew on peripheral blood, taken in a trial of Ad26.COV2.S vaccine versus placebo. The sequence derives from a person between 18 and 65 years old who received the Ad26.COV2.S COVID-19 vaccine or a placebo. The V gene is TRBV9, the J gene TRBJ2-1; TRBD1 matches at 9 bases. The CDR3 nucleotides are TGTGCCAGCAGCGAGGGACAGGGCTCCTACAATGAGCAGTTCTTC. Translating gives CASSEGQGSYNEQFF.